This T cell receptor (beta chain) was captured in a study of T cells in Graves' hyperthyroidism and ophthalmopathy. This clonotype came up many times. Its antigen is unidentified. Study-wide results and caveats: Onset of ophthalmopathy came a median 6.5 months after the model predicted it. Also found in blood were most expanded thyroid clonotypes above 0.001.

The CDR3 regions of TCR beta were amplified from RNA transcripts. HTBI primers drove first-round RT-PCR of the TCR CDR3. Using its own MiXCR run on the multiplex PCR reads, TCRdb lists one record per CDR3 protein. The repertoire consists of about 640,000 distinct CDR3 sequences, with about 15% occurring once and the leading ten covering around 13%. Germline CDR1 is MNHNS and CDR2 is SASEGT. Trimming cost V 6 bases and J 4 bases; bases outside gene matches: 10. The CDR3 is 15 amino acids. The V and J genes are TRBV6-1 and TRBJ1-1; 8 bases are a match to TRBD1. The TCR was taken from a woman aged 45-65 years with Graves' ophthalmopathy. The sample taken for sequencing was blood. CDR3 sequence reads: CASSPGGERFTEAFF. The DNA of the CDR3 is TGTGCCAGCAGCCCAGGGGGCGAAAGGTTCACTGAAGCTTTCTTT.